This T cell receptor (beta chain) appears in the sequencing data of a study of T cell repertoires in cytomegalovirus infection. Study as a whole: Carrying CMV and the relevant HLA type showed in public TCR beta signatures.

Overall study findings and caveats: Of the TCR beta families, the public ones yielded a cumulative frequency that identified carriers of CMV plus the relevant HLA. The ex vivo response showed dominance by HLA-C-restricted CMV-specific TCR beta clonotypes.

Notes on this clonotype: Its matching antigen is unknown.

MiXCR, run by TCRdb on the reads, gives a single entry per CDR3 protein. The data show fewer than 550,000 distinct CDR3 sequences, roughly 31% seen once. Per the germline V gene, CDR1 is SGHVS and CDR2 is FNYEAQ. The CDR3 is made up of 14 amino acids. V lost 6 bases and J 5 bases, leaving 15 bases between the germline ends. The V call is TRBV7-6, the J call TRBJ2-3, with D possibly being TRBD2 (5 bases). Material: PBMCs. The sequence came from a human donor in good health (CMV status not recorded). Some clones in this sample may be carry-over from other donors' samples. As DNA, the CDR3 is TGTGCCAGCAGTTCTTACACCGAGGGAGATACGCAGTATTTT. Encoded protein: CASSSYTEGDTQYF.